This TCR beta chain was retrieved from a study of patients and donors after allogeneic stem cell transplantation. Using its own MiXCR run on the RT-PCR reads, TCRdb lists one record per CDR3 protein. The data hold about 110,000 distinct CDR3 sequences, with 35% observed a single time. Germline V lookup: CDR1 SGHDT, CDR2 YYEEEE. Trimming removed 6 bases at V and 5 bases at J, with 14 bases between. This CDR3 contains 13 residues. This clonotype was observed at least ten times. The TCR sequence derives from a human donor who was either an allogeneic HSCT recipient or a stem cell or donor lymphocyte infusion donor (not recorded which). It is not recorded whose cells these are; they may come from a transplant donor. V gene TRBV5-6 combines with J gene TRBJ2-5, with D perhaps given as TRBD1 or TRBD2 (5 bases each). The specimen sequenced was blood, either unsorted or a sorted T cell fraction (not recorded which). The CDR3 region has the DNA TGTGCCAGCACCTGGGACGACGGGGAGACCCAGTACTTC. Its translation: CASTWDDGETQYF.